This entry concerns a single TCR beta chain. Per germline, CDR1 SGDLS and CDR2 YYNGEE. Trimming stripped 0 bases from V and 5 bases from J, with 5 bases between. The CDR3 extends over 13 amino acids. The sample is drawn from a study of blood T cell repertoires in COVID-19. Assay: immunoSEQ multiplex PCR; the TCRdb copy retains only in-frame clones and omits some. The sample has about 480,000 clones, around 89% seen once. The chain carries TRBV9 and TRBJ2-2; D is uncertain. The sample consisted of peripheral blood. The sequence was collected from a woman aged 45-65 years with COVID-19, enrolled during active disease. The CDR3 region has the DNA TGTGCCAGCAGCGTAGCTGAGACCGGGGAGCTGTTTTTT. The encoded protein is CASSVAETGELFF.